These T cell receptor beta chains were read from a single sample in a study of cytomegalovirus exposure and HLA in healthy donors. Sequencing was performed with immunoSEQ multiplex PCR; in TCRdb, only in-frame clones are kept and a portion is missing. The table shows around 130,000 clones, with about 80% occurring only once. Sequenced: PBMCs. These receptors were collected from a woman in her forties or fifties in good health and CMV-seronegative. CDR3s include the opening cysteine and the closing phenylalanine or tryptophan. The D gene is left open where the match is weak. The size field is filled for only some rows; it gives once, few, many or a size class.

CDR3 DNA: TGTGCCAGTAGTATAGACCCCCCCAGGACTATTGTAGGTCAGCCCCAGCATTTT
CDR3 protein: CASSIDPPRTIVGQPQHF
V gene: TRBV19
D gene: .
clone size: .
J gene: TRBJ1-5

CDR3 DNA: TGCACCGGGGAGTCAGCCTTGGGTGAGCAGTTCTTC
CDR3 protein: CTGESALGEQFF
V gene: TRBV29-1
D gene: .
clone size: .
J gene: TRBJ2-1

CDR3 DNA: TGTGCCAGCAGTTACCGGACTAGCGGGAGTACGCAGTATTTT
CDR3 protein: CASSYRTSGSTQYF
V gene: TRBV6-5
D gene: TRBD2
clone size: .
J gene: TRBJ2-3

CDR3 DNA: TGTGCCACCAGCTCGCGGGAGGCCCAAGAGACCCAGTACTTC
CDR3 protein: CATSSREAQETQYF
V gene: TRBV15
D gene: TRBD2
clone size: .
J gene: TRBJ2-5

CDR3 DNA: TGCGCCAGCAGCTTGGGGACAGGGGTCTATGGCTACACCTTC
CDR3 protein: CASSLGTGVYGYTF
V gene: TRBV5-1
D gene: TRBD1
clone size: .
J gene: TRBJ1-2

CDR3 DNA: TGTGCCAGCAGCCCCCATGGGGGGGCGAACACTGAAGCTTTCTTT
CDR3 protein: CASSPHGGANTEAFF
V gene: TRBV28
D gene: .
clone size: few
J gene: TRBJ1-1

CDR3 DNA: TGTGCCTGGAGGTACAGGGGGGGGAACTACGAGCAGTACTTC
CDR3 protein: CAWRYRGGNYEQYF
V gene: TRBV30
D gene: .
clone size: .
J gene: TRBJ2-7

CDR3 DNA: TGTGCCAGCTCGGACAGGGGGGGGAACACTGAAGCTTTCTTT
CDR3 protein: CASSDRGGNTEAFF
V gene: TRBV18
D gene: TRBD1
clone size: few
J gene: TRBJ1-1

CDR3 DNA: TGTGCCACCAGCCCGGACAGGGGGAACTATGGCTACACCTTC
CDR3 protein: CATSPDRGNYGYTF
V gene: TRBV15
D gene: TRBD1
clone size: .
J gene: TRBJ1-2

CDR3 DNA: TGCGCCAGCAGCCATGGACTAGCGGGACGAGATACGCAGTATTTT
CDR3 protein: CASSHGLAGRDTQYF
V gene: TRBV4-3
D gene: TRBD2
clone size: .
J gene: TRBJ2-3

CDR3 DNA: TGTGCCAGCAGCACCCACGACAGGGCAAGCACAGATACGCAGTATTTT
CDR3 protein: CASSTHDRASTDTQYF
V gene: TRBV9
D gene: TRBD1
clone size: .
J gene: TRBJ2-3

CDR3 DNA: TGTGCCAGCAGACGATACATGGGACAGGGGAACAATGAGCAGTTCTTC
CDR3 protein: CASRRYMGQGNNEQFF
V gene: TRBV6-6
D gene: TRBD1
clone size: .
J gene: TRBJ2-1

CDR3 DNA: TGTGCCAGCAGCTTAGGCGGCCGTTTGAACTATGGCTACACCTTC
CDR3 protein: CASSLGGRLNYGYTF
V gene: TRBV11-2
D gene: .
clone size: .
J gene: TRBJ1-2

CDR3 DNA: TGTGCCAGCAGCCACAAAGAATGGAACCCGGGAAATGGCTACACCTTC
CDR3 protein: CASSHKEWNPGNGYTF
V gene: TRBV14
D gene: .
clone size: once
J gene: TRBJ1-2

CDR3 DNA: TGTGCCAGCAGCCTAGGGGGCGGACAGGATGGCTACACCTTC
CDR3 protein: CASSLGGGQDGYTF
V gene: TRBV7-9
D gene: TRBD1
clone size: .
J gene: TRBJ1-2

CDR3 DNA: TGTGCCAGCAGCCCCATCGGGGGGGCGCCTGGGGCTTTCTTT
CDR3 protein: CASSPIGGAPGAFF
V gene: TRBV7-9
D gene: .
clone size: .
J gene: TRBJ1-1

CDR3 DNA: TGTGCCAGCAGCCCCCGGGTTACAGATACGCAGTATTTT
CDR3 protein: CASSPRVTDTQYF
V gene: TRBV7-6
D gene: .
clone size: .
J gene: TRBJ2-3

CDR3 DNA: TGCGCCAGCAGTCAGGCTAGCGGGAGTTTATACGAGCAGTACTTC
CDR3 protein: CASSQASGSLYEQYF
V gene: TRBV4-1
D gene: TRBD2
clone size: few
J gene: TRBJ2-7

CDR3 DNA: TGCGCCAGCAGTCGAGACACCAGGGTTGGCTACACCTTC
CDR3 protein: CASSRDTRVGYTF
V gene: TRBV5-1
D gene: .
clone size: .
J gene: TRBJ1-2

CDR3 DNA: TGTGCCAGCAGTCCGGGACAGTTTAACTATGGCTACACCTTC
CDR3 protein: CASSPGQFNYGYTF
V gene: TRBV6-5
D gene: TRBD1
clone size: once
J gene: TRBJ1-2

CDR3 DNA: TGTGCCAGTAGTATAGACCCAGGACTAGCGGATACCTACGAGCAGTACTTC
CDR3 protein: CASSIDPGLADTYEQYF
V gene: TRBV19
D gene: TRBD2
clone size: .
J gene: TRBJ2-7

CDR3 DNA: TGTGCCAGCAGCGAGGGGACAGCTTATGGCTACACCTTC
CDR3 protein: CASSEGTAYGYTF
V gene: TRBV9
D gene: TRBD1
clone size: once
J gene: TRBJ1-2

CDR3 DNA: TGTGCCAGCAGCCTTTGGGTCGGGACAGGGGATACTGAAGCTTTCTTT
CDR3 protein: CASSLWVGTGDTEAFF
V gene: TRBV14
D gene: TRBD1
clone size: .
J gene: TRBJ1-1

CDR3 DNA: TGTGCCAGCAGCTTGGGGTCCTACTCCTACGAGCAGTACTTC
CDR3 protein: CASSLGSYSYEQYF
V gene: TRBV5-6
D gene: .
clone size: once
J gene: TRBJ2-7

CDR3 DNA: TGTGCCAGCAGCTTTACGGGACTAGCGGGAAATGAGCAGTTCTTC
CDR3 protein: CASSFTGLAGNEQFF
V gene: TRBV7-6
D gene: TRBD2
clone size: few
J gene: TRBJ2-1

CDR3 DNA: TGTGCCAGCACCTTGAGCAATCAGCCCCAGCATTTT
CDR3 protein: CASTLSNQPQHF
V gene: TRBV28
D gene: .
clone size: .
J gene: TRBJ1-5

CDR3 DNA: TGTGCCACCAGCAGGGTGGGACAGCGCGACTATGGCTACACCTTC
CDR3 protein: CATSRVGQRDYGYTF
V gene: TRBV15
D gene: TRBD1
clone size: .
J gene: TRBJ1-2

CDR3 DNA: TGTGCTAGCAGTTACAGGGAAGGGGAAAAACTGTTTTTT
CDR3 protein: CASSYREGEKLFF
V gene: TRBV7-7
D gene: .
clone size: .
J gene: TRBJ1-4

CDR3 DNA: TGTGCCAGCAGTGAATCCCTAAGGCCAGGGGGCCCTGAAGCTTTCTTT
CDR3 protein: CASSESLRPGGPEAFF
V gene: TRBV25-1
D gene: TRBD1
clone size: .
J gene: TRBJ1-1

CDR3 DNA: TGTGCCAGCAGTTACTTACAGGGAGTGAACACTGAAGCTTTCTTT
CDR3 protein: CASSYLQGVNTEAFF
V gene: TRBV6-5
D gene: .
clone size: .
J gene: TRBJ1-1

CDR3 DNA: TGTGCCAGCAGTTCCCCCCGGGTAGCGGGTCCTACTCCTGAGGAGACCCAGTACTTC
CDR3 protein: CASSSPRVAGPTPEETQYF
V gene: TRBV6-7
D gene: TRBD2
clone size: once
J gene: TRBJ2-5

CDR3 DNA: TGTGCCAGCAGCTTAGCAGGGGCGGGGACTGAAGCTTTCTTT
CDR3 protein: CASSLAGAGTEAFF
V gene: TRBV7-6
D gene: .
clone size: .
J gene: TRBJ1-1

CDR3 DNA: TGTGCCAGCAGTCCCCAGGAATACGAGCAGTACTTC
CDR3 protein: CASSPQEYEQYF
V gene: TRBV6-1
D gene: .
clone size: .
J gene: TRBJ2-7

CDR3 DNA: TGTGCCAGCAGCGGACCCTGGACAGGGGTAGCGTCTAATGAAAAACTGTTTTTT
CDR3 protein: CASSGPWTGVASNEKLFF
V gene: TRBV9
D gene: TRBD1
clone size: .
J gene: TRBJ1-4

CDR3 DNA: TGTGCCAGCTCACCCTGGGGTAGCGCAGGGGGCACAGATACGCAGTATTTT
CDR3 protein: CASSPWGSAGGTDTQYF
V gene: TRBV18
D gene: .
clone size: .
J gene: TRBJ2-3

CDR3 DNA: TGTGCCAGCAGTTTAACCGACAGGGACGACTATGGCTACACCTTC
CDR3 protein: CASSLTDRDDYGYTF
V gene: TRBV27
D gene: TRBD1
clone size: .
J gene: TRBJ1-2

CDR3 DNA: TGTGCCAGCTCCCGCGGGACTAGCGGGAGCAGTAGGGATGAGCAGTTCTTC
CDR3 protein: CASSRGTSGSSRDEQFF
V gene: TRBV18
D gene: TRBD2
clone size: .
J gene: TRBJ2-1

CDR3 DNA: TGTGCCAGCAGGGGGGGAACTAGCGGATCCTACAATGAGCAGTTCTTC
CDR3 protein: CASRGGTSGSYNEQFF
V gene: TRBV28
D gene: TRBD2
clone size: .
J gene: TRBJ2-1

CDR3 DNA: TGTGCCAGCAGCTCGGGGCAGGGGCTAATACTCAATGAGCAGTTCTTC
CDR3 protein: CASSSGQGLILNEQFF
V gene: TRBV11-2
D gene: .
clone size: .
J gene: TRBJ2-1

CDR3 DNA: TGTGCCAGCAGCCGGCCCGGCGGAGCGACCTACGAGCAGTACTTC
CDR3 protein: CASSRPGGATYEQYF
V gene: TRBV7-2
D gene: .
clone size: .
J gene: TRBJ2-7

CDR3 DNA: TGTGCCAGCAGCTTAACAGGGTCCGGGGAGCTGTTTTTT
CDR3 protein: CASSLTGSGELFF
V gene: TRBV7-2
D gene: .
clone size: .
J gene: TRBJ2-2

CDR3 DNA: TGTGCCAGTAGTACCGTCACCTTAGGGGTTAAAAAAGAGACCCAGTACTTC
CDR3 protein: CASSTVTLGVKKETQYF
V gene: TRBV19
D gene: .
clone size: .
J gene: TRBJ2-5

CDR3 DNA: TGCGCCAGCAGCCACCCCACTACCGGGGAGCTGTTTTTT
CDR3 protein: CASSHPTTGELFF
V gene: TRBV4-3
D gene: .
clone size: .
J gene: TRBJ2-2

CDR3 DNA: TGCAGCGTTCTGGGGGCCAGCAATCAGCCCCAGCATTTT
CDR3 protein: CSVLGASNQPQHF
V gene: TRBV29-1
D gene: .
clone size: .
J gene: TRBJ1-5